The source of this T cell receptor (beta chain) is a study of T cell responses to AZD1222 COVID-19 vaccine. The V and J ends lost 3 bases and 0 bases respectively, with 8 bases between them. This CDR3 has 15 amino acids. Germline lookup yields CDR1 SNHLY and CDR2 FYNNEI. Study conclusions and caveats: Donors were mostly white British, more females; clonal diversity possibly underestimated. Nearly half of the spike-specific TCRs reportedly recognize variant regions that carry no mutations.

In regard to this clone: Its antigen remains unidentified.

The method was immunoSEQ multiplex PCR; TCRdb's version includes in-frame clones alone and lacks a portion of them. The sample lists 150,000 to 200,000 clones, approximately 90% occurring once. The chain joins TRBV2 to TRBJ1-4; D remains unclear. This material consisted of peripheral blood, taken on day 0 of MenACWY control vaccination. The sequence derives from an adult in good health. The CDR3 spells CASSELAATNEKLFF. DNA for the CDR3: TGTGCCAGCAGTGAGTTGGCGGCAACTAATGAAAAACTGTTTTTT.